This TCR beta chain was retrieved from a study of glioma-infiltrating T cells after dendritic cell vaccination. The overall study: Patients received autologous tumor lysate-pulsed dendritic cell vaccination between about 2003 and 2013. Dendritic cell vaccine was injected intradermally three times, biweekly. Findings and limits, study-wide: Only a small number of patients had complete blood and tumor samples.

About this clone: Antigen specificity is unknown.

This CDR3 spans 16 amino acids. Trimming removed 0 bases from V and 5 bases from J, with 15 bases in between. Per the germline V gene, CDR1 is LGHNA and CDR2 is YSLEER. Documented time point: after dendritic cell vaccination, including at tumor progression/relapse. Amplification used 60 V beta primers and 13 J beta primers. Repertoires were generated with immunoSEQ multiplex PCR, while TCRdb's copy carries only in-frame clones and drops some. The sample carries around 60,000 clones, over 65% recorded once. The sequence derives from a human donor with glioblastoma. Sequenced material: blood, taken after dendritic cell vaccination. The chain links TRBV4-3 to TRBJ2-3; weak D call: TRBD2 (6 bases). This CDR3 reads CASSQEVRQGGDTQYF. CDR3 nucleotides: TGCGCCAGCAGCCAAGAAGTGAGGCAGGGAGGAGATACGCAGTATTTT.